The 9 T cell receptor beta chains given below trace back to one sample, sequenced in a study of PD-L1 blockade in urothelial cancer. Sequencing used immunoSEQ multiplex PCR; TCRdb keeps in-frame clones, though not all of them. The sample contains fewer than 30,000 clones, 84% of which appear only once. Specified time point: peripheral blood 6 weeks after treatment start. This material consisted of PBMCs, taken around atezolizumab (anti-PD-L1) treatment. Receptors were obtained from a man in his 70s with urothelial cancer.

The genes are TRBV2 and TRBJ2-1; D remains unclear. CDR3 length: 15 residues. In germline, CDR1 is SNHLY, CDR2 FYNNEI. V lost 3 bases and J 4 bases, leaving 13 bases between the germline ends. The DNA of the CDR3 is TGTGCCAGCAGTGATTCCGGCTACGGGTACAATGAGCAGTTCTTC. Its translation: CASSDSGYGYNEQFF.

The chain recombines TRBV18 with TRBJ2-7, with 11 bases aligning to TRBD1. Germline V gives CDR1 KGHSH, CDR2 LQKENI. CDR3 length: 15 amino acids. V trimming: 3 bases; J trimming: 4 bases; junction bases outside the gene matches: 5. CDR3 loop: CASSPRDRGKYEQYF. The CDR3 region has the DNA TGTGCCAGCTCACCGCGGGACAGGGGGAAGTACGAGCAGTACTTC.

This sequence joins TRBV7-2 and TRBJ2-3, with D perhaps TRBD2 (5 bases). This CDR3 contains 14 residues. Trimming cost V 3 bases and J 2 bases, with 9 bases left between them. The germline V gene encodes CDR1 SGHTA and CDR2 FQGNSA. CDR3: CASSFSGFTDTQYF. In DNA, the CDR3 is TGTGCCAGCAGCTTTTCGGGATTCACAGATACGCAGTATTTT.

The chain carries TRBV4-3 and TRBJ2-3; 7 bases agree with TRBD2. The CDR3 has 17 residues. V shed 0 bases and J 2 bases; nucleotides not matched to a gene: 8. Germline loops: CDR1 LGHNA, CDR2 YSLEER. The CDR3 is CASSQDFRLAITDTQYF. CDR3 nucleotides: TGCGCCAGCAGCCAAGATTTCAGACTAGCAATCACAGATACGCAGTATTTT.

J is TRBJ1-1 and V is TRBV5-4, with a weak D call TRBD1 (6 bases). The germline V gene encodes CDR1 SGHNT and CDR2 YYREEE (reference sequence). The CDR3 is made up of 12 amino acids. The V and J ends lost 7 bases and 4 bases respectively, with 11 bases between them. CDR3 sequence reads: CASRGRGTEAFF. The CDR3 DNA reads as TGTGCCAGCCGAGGCAGGGGCACTGAAGCTTTCTTT.

V and J are TRBV7-8 and TRBJ2-7; tentative D call: TRBD1 (5 bases). This CDR3 has 15 amino acids. Trimming took 1 base from V and 0 from J, leaving 10 bases between them. Germline-derived CDR1 and CDR2 are SGHVS and FQNEAQ. The CDR3 coding sequence is TGTGCCAGCAGCTTAGGGTCAGGGTTCTCCTACGAGCAGTACTTC. Its protein is CASSLGSGFSYEQYF.

The chain has TRBV19 and TRBJ2-7; TRBD1 matches at 9 bases. Losses at the gene ends were 4 bases for V and 7 bases for J; bases not matched to a gene: 11. This CDR3 comprises 15 residues. Germline V gene sequence: CDR1 LNHDA, CDR2 SQIVND (reference sequence). CDR3 region: CASSTRDRAFGEQYF. The CDR3 DNA reads as TGTGCCAGTAGTACACGGGACAGGGCCTTCGGGGAGCAGTACTTC.

The rearrangement uses TRBV19 and TRBJ1-4, with TRBD1 matching over 9 bases. Unmatched junction bases numbered 9, after V lost 8 bases and J lost 8 bases. Germline V CDR1 and CDR2: LNHDA, SQIVND (reference sequence). The CDR3 sequence is 14 residues long. The CDR3 sequence: CASSLGQGKEKLFF. The CDR3 bases are TGTGCCAGTTCCCTGGGACAGGGCAAGGAAAAACTGTTTTTT.

CDR3 in DNA: TGTGCCAGCAGCTTCGGGACTAGCGGGGGGAATGAGCAGTTCTTC. It translates to CASSFGTSGGNEQFF. The chain carries TRBV11-3 and TRBJ2-1; 15 bases align to TRBD2. This CDR3 has 15 residues. Germline V CDR1 and CDR2: SGHNT, YENEEA. With V trimmed by 3 bases and J by 7 bases, 1 base remained unmatched.